A single sample is the source of the 28 T cell receptor beta chains below, sequenced in a study of identical twins. TCRdb passed the 5' RACE reads through MiXCR, listing each CDR3 protein once. The sample includes some 1,600,000 distinct CDR3 sequences, under 35% of them seen just once. Sample: cord blood. The receptors here all came from a newborn girl in good health.

This chain connects TRBV27 to TRBJ1-2; a possible D gene is TRBD1 (6 bases). CDR1 MNHEY and CDR2 SMNVEV come from the germline V gene (reference sequence). V was clipped by 9 bases and J by 3 bases, with 14 bases between them. CDR3 length: 13 residues. Written as DNA, the CDR3 is TGTGCCAGGGAGGACAGTCTTGACTATGGCTACACCTTC. Translated: CAREDSLDYGYTF.

V is TRBV6-6 and J is TRBJ1-1; 10 positions agree with TRBD1. There are 15 residues in the CDR3. Germline values: CDR1 MNHNY, CDR2 SVGAGI (reference sequence). J gave up 5 bases and V 4 bases, and 7 bases lay outside the gene matches. CDR3 amino acids: CASSSTGGEGTEAFF. As DNA, the CDR3 is TGTGCCAGCAGTTCGACAGGGGGCGAGGGGACTGAAGCTTTCTTT.

V gene TRBV7-2 combines with J gene TRBJ2-7; 9 nucleotides align to TRBD1. The CDR3 spans 17 residues. Looked up from germline, CDR1 is SGHTA and CDR2 is FQGNSA. V shed 1 base, J shed 2 bases, and the junction held 9 bases outside the gene matches. DNA for the CDR3: TGTGCCAGCAGCTTAGGTCTTATGGGACAGGGAGCCTACGAGCAGTACTTC. As protein: CASSLGLMGQGAYEQYF.

The gene calls are TRBV18 and TRBJ1-6; TRBD1 matches 7 bases. V was clipped by 6 bases and J by 6 bases; unmatched bases: 8. The germline gives CDR1 KGHSH, CDR2 LQKENI. CDR3 size: 15 residues. For the CDR3, the DNA is TGTGCCAGCTCCCGTTCGACAGGGACTAATTCACCCCTCCACTTT. The encoded protein is CASSRSTGTNSPLHF.

This chain uses TRBV5-1 with TRBJ1-2; 8 bases line up with TRBD1. The germline CDR1 and CDR2 sequences are SGHRS and YFSETQ. With 4 bases clipped from V and 3 bases from J, the junction kept 11 bases outside the gene matches. The CDR3 covers 16 residues. The CDR3 sequence is CASSLRPGGAYYGYTF. DNA of the CDR3: TGCGCCAGCAGCCTGAGACCAGGGGGCGCGTACTATGGCTACACCTTC.

The rearrangement joins TRBV12-3 or TRBV12-4 to TRBJ2-3; D possibly corresponds to TRBD2 (6 bases). The CDR3 runs 13 residues. The germline V and J ends were trimmed by 5 bases and 6 bases, with 12 bases remaining between them. CDR3 loop: CASSIPGRDTQYF. CDR3 DNA sequence: TGTGCCAGCAGTATACCAGGGAGGGATACGCAGTATTTT.

J is TRBJ1-5 and V is TRBV20-1; 8 positions agree with TRBD1. The CDR3 length is 13 residues. V shed 3 bases and J 6 bases; nucleotides not matched to a gene: 4. Germline lookup yields CDR1 DFQATT and CDR2 SNEGSKA (reference sequence). The CDR3 region has the DNA TGCAGTGCTAGCGGCAGGGGGCTTCAGCCCCAGCATTTT. Translating it yields CSASGRGLQPQHF.

This clonotype was observed a few times. V is TRBV5-1 and J is TRBJ2-3, with unresolved D. Germline assignment: CDR1 SGHRS and CDR2 YFSETQ. Between the trimmed V and J ends, which lost 4 bases and 6 bases, there was a span of 18 bases. CDR3 length: 15 amino acids. The CDR3 is CASSMGLRLWDTQYF. Written as DNA, the CDR3 is TGCGCCAGCAGCATGGGGTTGCGGTTATGGGATACGCAGTATTTT.

The chain links TRBV19 to TRBJ1-2; D ambiguous. This CDR3 spans 13 amino acids. V lost 7 bases to trimming and J lost 1 base, with 10 bases between them. The germline V gene has CDR1 LNHDA and CDR2 SQIVND (reference sequence). CDR3 in amino acids: CASTREVNYGYTF. The CDR3 DNA sequence: TGTGCCAGTACGAGGGAAGTTAACTATGGCTACACCTTC.

The rearrangement links TRBV3-1 to TRBJ2-7, with TRBD2 matching over 9 bases. Trimming at V came to 8 bases and at J to 0 bases, leaving 17 bases not matched to a gene. This CDR3 contains 18 residues. In germline, CDR1 is LGHDT, CDR2 YNNKEL (reference sequence). The CDR3 loop is CASSPASGTDQSSYEQYF. The CDR3 coding sequence is TGTGCCAGCTCCCCCGCTAGCGGGACGGACCAAAGCTCCTACGAGCAGTACTTC.

This clonotype appeared a single time. The rearrangement links TRBV3-1 to TRBJ2-5; 9 nucleotides align to TRBD2. V lost 4 bases and J lost 1; bases outside the gene matches: 10. The CDR3 contains 17 residues. Germline loops: CDR1 LGHDT, CDR2 YNNKEL (reference sequence). The CDR3 DNA reads as TGTGCCAGCAGCCTGGACCGTCCGGGACTAGCCCAAGAGACCCAGTACTTC. Protein: CASSLDRPGLAQETQYF.

This clonotype showed up just a few times. V and J are TRBV7-2 and TRBJ2-4; possible D gene TRBD2, 5 bases. Gene TRBJ2-7 matches the end of the DNA better, so the J call may be wrong. CDR1 and CDR2 from the germline V gene are SGHTA and FQGNSA. CDR3 length: 15 amino acids. The CDR3 nucleotides are TGTGCCAGCAGCTTATCGGGGTTTTTCGGGAACGAGCAGTACTTC. This sequence encodes CASSLSGFFGNEQYF.

The chain is built from TRBV28 and TRBJ2-3, with 9 bases aligning to TRBD2. The CDR3 loop spans 17 amino acids. V lost 3 bases and J lost 3; bases outside the gene matches: 10. The V gene's germline CDR1 is MDHEN and CDR2 SYDVKM. CDR3 in amino acids: CASSFWVAGEGTDTQYF. DNA for the CDR3: TGTGCCAGCAGTTTCTGGGTAGCGGGAGAGGGAACAGATACGCAGTATTTT.

About this clonotype: One junction end disagrees with the germline gene, perhaps due to a read error. CDR3 amino acids: CPSSKLAGGPLAKNIQYF. CDR3 coding DNA: TGTCCCAGTAGTAAACTAGCGGGAGGGCCATTGGCCAAAAACATTCAGTACTTC. The rearrangement uses TRBV19 and TRBJ2-4; 13 bases line up with TRBD2. There are 18 residues in the CDR3. In germline, CDR1 is LNHDA, CDR2 SQIVND (reference sequence).

CDR3: CASSRVTIQETQYF. CDR3 bases: TGTGCCAGCAGCCGGGTCACCATCCAAGAGACCCAGTACTTC. The rearrangement links TRBV2 to TRBJ2-5; no reliable D call. Germline V gene lookup returns CDR1 SNHLY and CDR2 FYNNEI. Trimming took off 6 bases at V and 1 base at J, with 12 bases between the two ends. The CDR3 is made up of 14 amino acids.

The chain couples TRBV6-4 to TRBJ2-1; the match to TRBD2 covers 16 bases. With 9 bases clipped from V and 4 bases from J, the junction kept 6 bases outside the gene matches. CDR1 is MRHNA, CDR2 SNTAGT, per germline. The CDR3 loop spans 16 amino acids. The DNA for the CDR3 is TGTGCCAGATCCGGGACTAGCGGGAGGGTGTACAATGAGCAGTTCTTC. The encoded protein is CARSGTSGRVYNEQFF.

The V gene is TRBV6-1, the J gene TRBJ1-1; D not resolved. The germline CDR1 and CDR2 sequences are MNHNS and SASEGT. CDR3 length equals 11 residues. V was cut by 7 bases and J by 7 bases, with 10 bases left in between. CDR3 sequence (DNA): TGTGCCAGCACTGGCTTACTTGAAGCTTTCTTT. Its translation is CASTGLLEAFF.

A few counts support this clonotype. The chain recombines TRBV7-9 with TRBJ1-2; tentative D call: TRBD1 (5 bases). Trimming took off 2 bases at V and 8 bases at J, with 15 bases between the two ends. The CDR3 consists of 14 residues. Per germline, CDR1 SEHNR and CDR2 FQNEAQ (reference sequence). For the CDR3, the DNA is TGTGCCAGCAGCTTACGACAGACGACCTCGGGCTACACCTTC. This translates into CASSLRQTTSGYTF.

This clonotype was observed at least ten times. This chain links TRBV5-1 with TRBJ2-3; D is ambiguous. Trimming left V 7 bases short and J 7 bases short, with 10 bases between. Germline V gene sequence: CDR1 SGHRS, CDR2 YFSETQ. The CDR3 totals 11 residues. This CDR3 is CASSSENTQYF. The CDR3, as DNA: TGCGCCAGCTCCTCGGAGAATACGCAGTATTTT.

The rearrangement joins TRBV3-1 to TRBJ1-5; TRBD1 agrees at 7 bases. This CDR3 spans 14 amino acids. V was clipped by 4 bases and J by 5 bases; unmatched bases: 5. Germline lookup yields CDR1 LGHDT and CDR2 YNNKEL (reference sequence). CDR3 amino acids: CASSPTGKDQPQHF. The CDR3 DNA is TGTGCCAGCAGCCCGACAGGGAAGGATCAGCCCCAGCATTTT.

The chain employs TRBV9 and TRBJ2-1, with TRBD1 matching over 7 bases. V was pared by 3 bases and J by 7 bases, with 16 bases of the junction left unmatched. This CDR3 is built from 17 residues. The germline V gene encodes CDR1 SGDLS and CDR2 YYNGEE. CDR3 sequence: CASSAAPGFSRGNEQFF. The CDR3 DNA follows: TGTGCCAGCAGCGCAGCTCCGGGATTCAGCAGGGGGAATGAGCAGTTCTTC.

This clonotype appeared a few times. This may stem from a read error, because a much larger clone lies one nucleotide away. The chain uses TRBV5-1 and TRBJ2-3, with D unresolved. V was shortened by 3 bases and J by 2 bases, with 4 bases between the two germline ends. Germline lookup yields CDR1 SGHRS and CDR2 YFSETQ. The CDR3 runs 12 residues. The CDR3 protein is CASSWITDTQYF. CDR3 nucleotides: TGCGCCAGCAGCTGGATCACAGATACGCAGTATTTT.

This clonotype has just a few counts. This chain joins TRBV7-2 and TRBJ2-7; a possible D gene is TRBD2 (6 bases). Germline CDR1 reads SGHTA; CDR2 reads FQGNSA. The CDR3 contains 13 residues. V lost 5 bases to trimming and J lost 7 bases, with 15 bases between them. CDR3 amino acids: CASSLYRGLEQYF. The CDR3 DNA is TGTGCCAGCAGCCTCTACCGCGGACTAGAGCAGTACTTC. The complete variable domain, with remaining parts taken from reference TRBV7-2 and TRBJ2-7, reads GAGVSQSPSNKVTEKGKDVELRCDPISGHTALYWYRQSLGQGLEFLIYFQGNSAPDKSGLPSDRFSAERTGGSVSTLTIQRTQQEDSAVYLCASSLYRGLEQYFGPGTRLTVT.

V is TRBV20-1 and J is TRBJ2-1; 12 bases map to TRBD2. Germline assignment: CDR1 DFQATT and CDR2 SNEGSKA (reference sequence). CDR3 size: 15 residues. V shed 4 bases and J 6 bases; nucleotides not matched to a gene: 7. CDR3: CSAKKGLAGFNEQFF. In DNA form, the CDR3 reads TGCAGTGCTAAAAAAGGACTAGCGGGGTTCAATGAGCAGTTCTTC.

The genes are TRBV5-1 and TRBJ1-1, with a possible D match to TRBD1 (6 bases). The germline gives CDR1 SGHRS, CDR2 YFSETQ. V lost 0 bases to trimming and J lost 6 bases, with 12 bases between them. This CDR3 has 14 amino acids. The CDR3 DNA reads TGCGCCAGCAGCTTGGAGGGGGGTTGGCCTGAAGCTTTCTTT. It specifies CASSLEGGWPEAFF.

As to this clonotype: Being one base from a much bigger clone, this may be a read error. The chain employs TRBV29-1 and TRBJ2-1, with D perhaps matching TRBD1 (5 bases). CDR3 length: 13 residues. The germline CDR1 and CDR2 sequences are SQVTM and ANQGSEA. CDR3 sequence reads: CSVEKGPPNEHFF. The CDR3 DNA follows: TGCAGCGTTGAAAAGGGGCCCCCCAATGAGCACTTCTTC.

This clonotype came up a few times. V is TRBV6-1 and J is TRBJ2-5; 11 bases are shared with TRBD2. There are 16 residues in the CDR3. With V trimmed by 6 bases and J by 5 bases, 11 bases remained unmatched. Germline CDR1 and CDR2: MNHNS and SASEGT. DNA for the CDR3: TGTGCCAGCAGGCACATTCTAGCGGGAGGTTCCGAGACCCAGTACTTC. This encodes CASRHILAGGSETQYF.

J is TRBJ2-3 and V is TRBV5-1, with TRBD1 matching over 8 bases. The CDR3 has 18 amino acids. Germline loops: CDR1 SGHRS, CDR2 YFSETQ. Trimming cost V 1 base and J 4 bases; bases outside gene matches: 14. The CDR3: CASSLTLTGALRADTQYF. The CDR3 nucleotides are TGCGCCAGCAGCTTGACCTTGACAGGGGCTCTTAGGGCAGATACGCAGTATTTT.